These 10 T cell receptor beta chains were sequenced from one sample in a study of CD8 T cells in ankylosing spondylitis. Each CDR3 protein is one row after TCRdb ran MiXCR on the 5' RACE reads. Seen here are roughly 180,000 distinct CDR3 sequences, 9.8% observed once, and the top ten hold over 12%. Material: blood, either unsorted or a sorted T cell fraction (not recorded which). All receptors come from a female donor with ankylosing spondylitis or in good health (not recorded which).

This clonotype was picked up a small number of times. The V call is TRBV4-2, the J call TRBJ2-4; TRBD2 might be the D (5 bases). Per the germline V gene, CDR1 is LGHNA and CDR2 is YNFKEQ. The CDR3 length is 16 residues. V was cut by 0 bases and J by 4 bases, with 13 bases left in between. The CDR3 DNA follows: TGTGCCAGCAGCCAAGATTGGGCTAGCACAAAAAACATTCAGTACTTC. As protein: CASSQDWASTKNIQYF.

This clonotype was counted at least ten times. V gene TRBV12-3 or TRBV12-4 combines with J gene TRBJ2-3, with TRBD1 matching over 7 bases. Trimming cost V 5 bases and J 3 bases; bases outside gene matches: 8. The CDR3 runs to 15 residues. The CDR3 is CASSPGTDSTDTQYF. CDR3 in DNA: TGTGCCAGCAGTCCAGGGACAGACTCAACAGATACGCAGTATTTT.

The table lists this clonotype with many counts. The chain combines TRBV29-1 with TRBJ2-7; D might be TRBD1 (6 bases). Per germline, CDR1 SQVTM and CDR2 ANQGSEA. V lost 3 bases and J lost 3, with 9 bases in between. CDR3 size: 12 residues. CDR3 coding DNA: TGCAGCGTTGATATACAGGGCTACGAGCAGTACTTC. Encoded protein: CSVDIQGYEQYF.

This clonotype was picked up many times. J is TRBJ2-7 and V is TRBV5-5; D remains ambiguous. V lost 0 bases, J lost 6 bases, and 10 bases lay in between. Germline-derived CDR1 and CDR2 are SGHKS and YYEKEE (reference sequence). This CDR3 has 13 residues. CDR3 residues: CASSLGKQAEQYF. In DNA, the CDR3 is TGTGCCAGCAGCTTGGGTAAGCAGGCCGAGCAGTACTTC.

This clonotype was found a few times. The chain couples TRBV10-3 to TRBJ2-7; 13 nucleotides line up with TRBD2. J lost 7 bases, V lost 7 bases, and 4 bases had no gene match. The CDR3 sequence is 13 residues long. Germline CDR1 ENHRY, CDR2 SYGVKD. For the CDR3, the DNA is TGTGCCATCACAACTAGCGGGAGGGAAGAGCAGTACTTC. As protein: CAITTSGREEQYF.

The V and J genes are TRBV5-6 and TRBJ1-2; no clear D gene. V was shortened by 5 bases and J by 3 bases, with 11 bases between the two germline ends. This CDR3 spans 13 amino acids. The germline gives CDR1 SGHDT, CDR2 YYEEEE. The CDR3 nucleotides read TGTGCCAGCAGGGTTCGCACCTACTATGGCTACACCTTC. The encoded protein is CASRVRTYYGYTF. The full variable domain, rest sourced from reference TRBV5-6 and TRBJ1-2, is DAGVTQSPTHLIKTRGQQVTLRCSPKSGHDTVSWYQQALGQGPQFIFQYYEEEERQRGNFPDRFSGHQFPNYSSELNVNALLLGDSALYLCASRVRTYYGYTFGSGTRLTVV.

The V and J genes are TRBV7-6 and TRBJ2-7, with TRBD2 matching 7 bases. The CDR3 is made up of 14 amino acids. The J segment lost 6 bases and the V segment lost 1 base, leaving 6 bases of the junction unmatched. Germline V gene lookup returns CDR1 SGHVS and CDR2 FNYEAQ. Here the CDR3 reads CASSLGTRSGEQYF. In DNA form, the CDR3 reads TGTGCCAGCAGCTTAGGGACTAGGTCTGGCGAGCAGTACTTC.

This clonotype was detected many times. This CDR3 is CASSELSTGLDTQYF. As DNA, the CDR3 is TGCGCCAGCAGTGAACTAAGCACGGGACTGGATACGCAGTATTTT. The chain employs TRBV10-1 and TRBJ2-3, with D possibly matching TRBD2 (6 bases). This CDR3 contains 15 residues. Germline V gene sequence: CDR1 WNHNN, CDR2 SYGVQD (reference sequence). The V gene lost 3 bases and the J gene lost 6 bases, with 16 bases spanning the gap.

This clonotype has only a few counts. The CDR3 nucleotides are TGTGCCTGGAGTGGTGTTGCAGCCTACGAGCAGTACTTC. Protein product: CAWSGVAAYEQYF. The chain is built from TRBV30 and TRBJ2-7; D gene uncertain. There are 13 residues in the CDR3. Germline CDR1 reads GTSNPN; CDR2 reads SVGIG (reference sequence). V was cut by 1 base and J by 2 bases, with 9 bases left in between.

This clonotype came up a few times. This chain connects TRBV20-1 to TRBJ2-7; 10 nucleotides agree with TRBD1. CDR3 length: 13 residues. Germline CDR1 DFQATT, CDR2 SNEGSKA (reference sequence). Trimming removed 5 bases from V and 6 bases from J; junction bases left unmatched: 7. Here the CDR3 reads CSADDRGRGEQYF. The CDR3 bases are TGCAGTGCTGATGACAGGGGGCGCGGCGAGCAGTACTTC.